The 10 T cell receptor beta chains below all came from one sample that was sequenced in a study of OX40 agonist ivuxolimab in advanced cancers. Sequencing was performed with immunoSEQ multiplex PCR; in TCRdb, only in-frame clones are kept and a portion is missing. The sample includes tens of thousands of clones, 94% of them seen just once. The sample was CD4+ or CD8+ T cells sorted from blood, taken in a trial of the OX40 agonist ivuxolimab. The receptors derive from an adult with an advanced solid tumor such as melanoma, head and neck, liver or kidney cancer.

The chain links TRBV27 to TRBJ2-7, with D perhaps matching TRBD2 (6 bases). This CDR3 comprises 15 residues. Germline V gives CDR1 MNHEY, CDR2 SMNVEV (reference sequence). Trimming took 2 bases from V and 4 from J, leaving 15 bases between them. The CDR3 DNA reads TGTGCCAGCAGTTTACTAGGAGGGGAAACTTACGAGCAGTACTTC. Its protein is CASSLLGGETYEQYF.

The chain uses TRBV28 and TRBJ2-3; 10 nucleotides align to TRBD2. The CDR3 contains 15 residues. Germline lookup yields CDR1 MDHEN and CDR2 SYDVKM. The V and J ends lost 7 bases and 7 bases, in that order; junction bases with no gene match: 11. The CDR3 coding sequence is TGTGCCAGCAAAGAGCGGGAGGGCCCCCAGCATACGCAGTATTTT. Its protein product is CASKEREGPQHTQYF.

The chain has TRBV5-8 and TRBJ2-7, with D possibly matching TRBD1 (6 bases). V was trimmed by 4 bases and J by 7 bases, leaving 21 bases between them. This CDR3 contains 15 residues. Germline V gene sequence: CDR1 SGHTS, CDR2 YDEGEE. The CDR3 nucleotides read TGTGCCAGCAGCCAGTTCTACCGATCAGGGGTTGAGCAGTACTTC. Translating gives CASSQFYRSGVEQYF.

The chain employs TRBV2 and TRBJ2-7; 8 bases line up with TRBD1. This CDR3 is 15 amino acids long. CDR1 and CDR2 from the germline V gene are SNHLY and FYNNEI. Trimming removed 1 base from V and 2 bases from J; junction bases left unmatched: 4. The CDR3 region is CASSEGTGFAYEQYF. The CDR3 DNA reads TGTGCCAGCAGTGAAGGGACAGGGTTTGCCTACGAGCAGTACTTC.

The rearrangement links TRBV5-1 to TRBJ1-3; D unresolved. The V gene's germline CDR1 is SGHRS and CDR2 YFSETQ. The CDR3 length is 13 residues. The V and J ends lost 4 bases and 4 bases respectively, with 9 bases between them. CDR3 sequence: CASSPPLGNTIYF. The CDR3 coding sequence is TGCGCCAGCAGCCCCCCGCTGGGAAACACCATATATTTT. Together with reference TRBV5-1 and TRBJ1-3, the CDR3 gives the full variable domain: KAGVTQTPRYLIKTRGQQVTLSCSPISGHRSVSWYQQTPGQGLQFLFEYFSETQRNKGNFPGRFSGRQFSNSRSEMNVSTLELGDSALYLCASSPPLGNTIYFGEGSWLTVV.

This clone was seen once. V usage is TRBV4-1 and J usage is TRBJ2-5, with 7 bases that match TRBD1. The V gene end was trimmed by 3 bases and the J gene end by 2 bases; junction bases not matched to a gene: 15. Germline V gives CDR1 MGHRA, CDR2 YSYEKL. The CDR3 contains 18 residues. The CDR3 region has the DNA TGCGCCAGCAGCCACACCCCCCGAATCGGACAGGAGCAAGAGACCCAGTACTTC. It yields the protein CASSHTPRIGQEQETQYF.

The chain joins TRBV5-4 to TRBJ2-1; D gene ambiguous. This CDR3 is built from 12 residues. V shed 4 bases and J shed 7 bases, with 9 bases lying between them. CDR1 is SGHNT, CDR2 YYREEE, per germline (reference sequence). This chain's CDR3 is CASSPMGNEQFF. CDR3 nucleotide sequence: TGTGCCAGCAGCCCTATGGGGAATGAGCAGTTCTTC.

This clone was seen more than once but under ten times. The CDR3 DNA reads TGTGCCAGCAGCGTAGGATACGGAACCTACGAGCAGTACTTC. Translating it yields CASSVGYGTYEQYF. The gene calls are TRBV9 and TRBJ2-7; D not certain. Looked up from germline, CDR1 is SGDLS and CDR2 is YYNGEE. Trimming removed 0 bases at V and 2 bases at J, with 9 bases between. CDR3 length: 14 amino acids.

The chain employs TRBV27 and TRBJ2-7; 7 bases agree with TRBD2. The germline V gene encodes CDR1 MNHEY and CDR2 SMNVEV (reference sequence). J lost 0 bases, V lost 4 bases, and 9 bases had no gene match. The length of the CDR3 is 16 residues. CDR3 amino acids: CASSSRFSGFSYEQYF. DNA for the CDR3: TGTGCCAGCAGTTCCAGATTTAGCGGGTTCTCCTACGAGCAGTACTTC.

This chain connects TRBV12-5 to TRBJ1-2; D is possibly TRBD1 (6 bases). Trimming cost V 5 bases and J 2 bases, with 12 bases left between them. Germline lookup yields CDR1 LGHNT and CDR2 FRNRAP. CDR3 length: 14 residues. Written as DNA, the CDR3 is TGTGCTAGTGGTCTGGACAGCTACAACTATGGCTACACCTTC. It encodes CASGLDSYNYGYTF.